This T cell receptor (beta chain) was sequenced for a study of OX40 agonist ivuxolimab in advanced cancers. The CDR3 is 17 residues long. V was clipped by 5 bases and J by 0 bases; unmatched bases: 5. Germline loops: CDR1 LNHDA, CDR2 SQIVND (reference sequence). Only in-frame clones appear in the TCRdb table, and some are missing; sequencing was by immunoSEQ multiplex PCR. The sample records 100,000 or so clones, 84% being singletons. The V gene is TRBV19, the J gene TRBJ2-6, with TRBD2 matching over 9 bases. This clonotype originated in an adult with an advanced solid tumor such as melanoma, head and neck, liver or kidney cancer. The sequencing here drew on CD4+ or CD8+ T cells sorted from blood, taken in a trial of the OX40 agonist ivuxolimab. The CDR3 bases are TGTGCCAGTAGTGGACGTAGCGGGAGCTCTGGGGCCAACGTCCTGACTTTC. It translates to CASSGRSGSSGANVLTF.